Reported below is one T cell receptor beta chain. The specificity of this receptor is unknown. Per-nucleotide qualities are absent, and no much larger clonotype sits a single base away. This sample was included in a study of blood T cell repertoires in COVID-19 (dated by TCRdb to about 2020). Background for the entire study: Samples covering the acute and convalescent phases of COVID-19 were provided by collaborators in the United States, Italy and Spain. Samples were obtained from the ongoing ImmuneRACE study (first 160 participants) and from over 1,000 subjects provided by 6 global collaborators. Nearly every sample came with metadata listing a de-identified subject ID, COVID-19 status, age in years and sex. Subjects who had been exposed to COVID-19, were actively infected with it, or had recovered from it provided the deeply sampled blood TCRbeta repertoires that made up the dataset. Where HLA class I and class II types were available, the types were taken from metadata supplied by the sample provider, not from assay-based typing. The repertoires were made available in a free public database intended to serve as a resource for research on the immune response to SARS-CoV-2. The prospective study material was composed of cDNA or gDNA derived from T cells, B-cell-depleted T cells, or PBMCs. General findings and caveats noted by the study authors: Clinical and demographic metadata were provided uncurated, with the amount varying by source and participant.

The immunoSEQ Assay, a bias-controlled multiplex PCR, was used to amplify TCRbeta CDR3 regions from genomic DNA. In the authors' own workflow: The number of nucleated cells in each sample was estimated by amplification of reference gene primers within the assay. To quantify the absolute abundance of each unique TCRbeta CDR3 rearrangement, sequence reads were collapsed and filtered. Productive Simpson clonality was computed per sample as the square root of Simpson's diversity index over productive rearrangements. What TCRdb holds here is the immuneACCESS table cut down to in-frame rearrangements. Part of the clones is not present; checked against another copy, under half of the missing clones reflect an unresolved V gene, and the others are unexplained. The V and J calls and clone size are taken from that table; D and trimming were inferred from the DNA. The sample table holds approximately 290,000 clones, of which 90% were seen once. The top ten hold about 4.5% of the sample.

Enrolling through a virtual design, the prospective study's participants ranged in age from roughly 18 to 90 years and lived across approximately 25 United States geographic areas. In the prospective study, participants were assigned to cohorts based on the clinical history participants reported in a screening survey and a study questionnaire. Each participant in the prospective study had whole blood, serum and a nasopharyngeal or oropharyngeal swab collected by mobile phlebotomists. Participants in the prospective study had the option to provide additional blood draws and questionnaires over an approximately 2-month period. Prospective study blood samples were shipped either frozen or at room temperature before DNA extraction. Sequenced: PBMCs or T cells enriched from blood (not recorded which). The source of this sequence is a woman aged 18-29 years with acute COVID-19.

The CDR3 region has the sequence CASSLTTGTGNGYTF. At the DNA level, the sequence is TGTGCCAGCTCCCTGACGACCGGGACAGGGAACGGCTACACCTTC. Here the chain combines TRBV18 and TRBJ1-2; 9 nucleotides in the junction match TRBD1. The germline V gene yields KGHSH for CDR1 and LQKENI for CDR2. V and J are trimmed by 6 bases and 8 bases, and the gene matches miss 13 bases of the junction. The CDR3 covers 15 residues, taking in both the cysteine and the phenylalanine. Of the read, only the CDR3 DNA is kept; its 45 bases are in frame from base 1.